Following are 26 T cell receptor beta chains from one sample sequenced in a study of PD-1 blockade in classical Hodgkin lymphoma (dated by TCRdb to 2020 to 2021). Library preparation used the immunoSEQ multiplex PCR assay. TCRdb stores this immuneACCESS table with in-frame sequences only. Part of the clones is absent; in the studies checked, under half of the shortfall reflects unresolved V genes, and no reason is known for the rest. The sample contains roughly 20,000 clones, roughly nine tenths of them found a single time. The ten largest account for 5% of the sample. The sample's time point label is to be understood as: cycle 4 day 1 (C4D1), after 6 weeks of nivolumab. Every trial patient had relapsed after autologous stem cell transplantation, and cohorts A, B and C differed in prior brentuximab vedotin exposure. CD8+ T cells were purified from thawed PBMCs by magnetic negative selection with a Miltenyi CD8+ T cell isolation kit.

Material: CD8+ T cells from blood, obtained before the fourth cycle of nivolumab. The receptor source for this set is a human donor with classical Hodgkin lymphoma.

V usage is TRBV10-2 and J usage is TRBJ1-1, with 7 bases that match TRBD1. The ends lost 6 bases at V and 4 bases at J; junction bases unmatched: 8. Germline V lookup: CDR1 WSHSY, CDR2 SAAADI. The CDR3 runs 14 residues. DNA for the CDR3: TGCGCCAGCAGCCCCCCAGACAGGGCCACTGAAGCTTTCTTT. Translated, it gives CASSPPDRATEAFF.

This chain connects TRBV25-1 to TRBJ2-3, with TRBD1 matching 10 bases. J gave up 3 bases and V 4 bases, and 1 base lay outside the gene matches. The CDR3 spans 14 residues. From germline, CDR1 is MGHDK and CDR2 SYGVNS. The CDR3 loop is CASSGDRGTDTQYF. CDR3 nucleotide sequence: TGTGCCAGCAGTGGGGACAGGGGAACAGATACGCAGTATTTT.

The genes are TRBV6-6 and TRBJ2-7; D uncertain. Trimming shortened V by 5 bases and J by 4 bases, and 12 bases separated the two germline ends. The CDR3 has 13 amino acids. The V gene's germline CDR1 is MNHNY and CDR2 SVGAGI (reference sequence). In DNA form, the CDR3 reads TGTGCCAGCAGTCACCAGACTGGGTACGAGCAGTACTTC. Its protein is CASSHQTGYEQYF.

This clone was counted between two and nine times. This chain uses TRBV28 with TRBJ1-4; D is perhaps TRBD1 (5 bases). This CDR3 has 15 amino acids. V was cut by 10 bases and J by 4 bases, with 19 bases left in between. Germline assignment: CDR1 MDHEN and CDR2 SYDVKM. CDR3 DNA sequence: TGTGCCACCGTTGAACCGGGACTGGGTAATGAAAAACTGTTTTTT. Amino acids: CATVEPGLGNEKLFF.

V gene TRBV7-9 combines with J gene TRBJ2-7; D is perhaps TRBD1 (5 bases). CDR3 length: 14 amino acids. Trimming removed 3 bases at V and 0 bases at J, with 9 bases between. Germline CDR1 and CDR2: SEHNR and FQNEAQ (reference sequence). CDR3 DNA sequence: TGTGCCAGCAGCTTTTCCAGGGTCTCCTACGAGCAGTACTTC. It codes for CASSFSRVSYEQYF.

J is TRBJ2-1 and V is TRBV5-1; 12 positions match TRBD2. The CDR3 totals 14 residues. Germline V CDR1 and CDR2: SGHRS, YFSETQ. J lost 5 bases, V lost 5 bases, and 2 bases had no gene match. In DNA, the CDR3 is TGCGCCAGCAGGCTAGCGGGAGGGAACAATGAGCAGTTCTTC. It codes for CASRLAGGNNEQFF.

This clone was counted a few times. The chain recombines TRBV7-9 with TRBJ2-7; perhaps TRBD2 as D (6 bases). This CDR3 is built from 14 residues. CDR1 SEHNR and CDR2 FQNEAQ come from the germline V gene (reference sequence). Deletions cut 5 bases from V and 3 bases from J, with 14 bases between. This chain's CDR3 is CASSVLQGGYEQYF. The CDR3, as DNA: TGTGCCAGCAGCGTTCTGCAGGGAGGCTACGAGCAGTACTTC.

The chain joins TRBV5-1 to TRBJ2-5; D not certain. Germline CDR1 reads SGHRS; CDR2 reads YFSETQ. The CDR3 is 15 amino acids. Deletions cut 8 bases from V and 2 bases from J, with 19 bases between. CDR3 residues: CASSSLAGNQETQYF. In DNA, the CDR3 is TGCGCCAGTAGCAGCTTGGCTGGGAATCAAGAGACCCAGTACTTC.

V gene TRBV27 combines with J gene TRBJ2-1, with D maybe TRBD1 (5 bases). The ends were cut back, 8 bases at V and 4 bases at J, with 18 bases in the middle. Germline V gene data show CDR1 as MNHEY and CDR2 as SMNVEV (reference sequence). This CDR3 has 15 residues. CDR3 sequence (DNA): TGTGCCAGCCATGGGCGAATAACAGGTTACAATGAGCAGTTCTTC. Translating gives CASHGRITGYNEQFF.

The V and J genes are TRBV7-9 and TRBJ1-1; tentative D call: TRBD1 (6 bases). The CDR3 spans 12 residues. The V and J ends lost 3 bases and 11 bases respectively, with 13 bases between them. In germline, CDR1 is SEHNR, CDR2 FQNEAQ (reference sequence). CDR3 region: CASSLGAFEAFF. DNA for the CDR3: TGTGCCAGCAGCTTGGGGGCGTTCGAGGCTTTCTTT.

The CDR3 sequence is CAWSVSGAWDQPQHF. The CDR3 DNA reads TGTGCCTGGAGTGTCTCGGGGGCTTGGGATCAGCCCCAGCATTTT. This chain connects TRBV30 to TRBJ1-5, with D possibly TRBD1 on 6 matching bases. The CDR3 runs 15 residues. V gave up 0 bases and J gave up 5 bases, with 14 bases separating them. In germline, CDR1 is GTSNPN, CDR2 SVGIG (reference sequence). The whole variable domain, remainder taken from reference TRBV30 and TRBJ1-5, is SQTIHQWPATLVQPVGSPLSLECTVEGTSNPNLYWYRQAAGRGLQLLFYSVGIGQISSEVPQNLSASRPQDRQFILSSKKLLLSDSGFYLCAWSVSGAWDQPQHFGDGTRLSIL.

This chain connects TRBV10-1 to TRBJ2-7; no definite D call. V lost 2 bases, J lost 7 bases, and 15 bases lay in between. The CDR3 sequence is 14 residues long. CDR1 is WNHNN and CDR2 is SYGVQD in the germline V gene (reference sequence). CDR3 region: CASSEPRSETEQYF. The CDR3, as DNA: TGCGCCAGCAGTGAGCCTCGGTCGGAGACAGAGCAGTACTTC.

This sequence joins TRBV5-4 and TRBJ2-7; 9 nucleotides agree with TRBD2. Germline lookup yields CDR1 SGHNT and CDR2 YYREEE (reference sequence). The V segment lost 4 bases and the J segment 4 bases; nucleotides outside the gene matches: 9. This CDR3 is built from 15 residues. CDR3 nucleotides: TGTGCCAGCAGCCATGGGACTAGCAGTAATTACGAGCAGTACTTC. It is translated as CASSHGTSSNYEQYF.

The gene calls are TRBV27 and TRBJ2-7, with D unclear. The CDR3 runs 13 residues. Deletions cut 3 bases from V and 2 bases from J, with 8 bases between. Germline lookup yields CDR1 MNHEY and CDR2 SMNVEV (reference sequence). The CDR3 coding sequence is TGTGCCAGCAGTTTGGCCCGAGCCTACGAGCAGTACTTC. It translates to CASSLARAYEQYF.

This chain uses TRBV28 with TRBJ2-3; maybe TRBD2 (5 bases). The CDR3 is made up of 14 amino acids. Trimming cost V 1 base and J 3 bases, with 8 bases left between them. CDR1 is MDHEN, CDR2 SYDVKM, per germline. This chain's CDR3 is CASSLSSGTDTQYF. The CDR3 coding sequence is TGTGCCAGCAGTTTATCGTCGGGAACAGATACGCAGTATTTT.

The gene calls are TRBV27 and TRBJ1-5; D call uncertain. The CDR3 covers 16 residues. Trimming took off 7 bases at V and 6 bases at J, with 22 bases between the two ends. Germline CDR1 and CDR2: MNHEY and SMNVEV (reference sequence). For the CDR3, the DNA is TGTGCCAGCATGTCCACCCGGGAAACAAAAGTTCAGCCCCAGCATTTT. It specifies CASMSTRETKVQPQHF.

The CDR3 sequence: CASSFSGSNEQYF. The DNA for the CDR3 is TGTGCCAGCAGCTTTAGCGGGAGTAACGAGCAGTACTTC. The chain employs TRBV6-5 and TRBJ2-7; 9 nucleotides match TRBD2. J lost 5 bases, V lost 6 bases, and 5 bases had no gene match. The CDR3 is 13 residues long. The germline CDR1 and CDR2 sequences are MNHEY and SVGAGI.

As to this clone: Germline and junction disagree at one end, which may indicate a read error. The chain is built from TRBV4-2 and TRBJ1-4; D ambiguous. This CDR3 contains 15 residues. Germline CDR1 is LGHNA and CDR2 is YNFKEQ. The CDR3 region is CASRHTNARDEKLFF. DNA of the CDR3: TGTGCCAGCCGCCATACAAATGCTAGGGATGAAAAACTGTTTTTT.

The chain combines TRBV11-2 with TRBJ2-7; 9 bases map to TRBD2. V lost 1 base and J lost 6; bases outside the gene matches: 13. The CDR3 length is 17 residues. Germline V gene sequence: CDR1 SGHAT, CDR2 FQNNGV. CDR3 nucleotide sequence: TGTGCCAGCAGCTTAGGCACAACCGGGACTAGCTCTATCGAGCAGTACTTC. It encodes CASSLGTTGTSSIEQYF.

The rearrangement uses TRBV2 and TRBJ1-1; 7 bases agree with TRBD1. V dropped 8 bases and J dropped 1; count of bases not matched to a gene: 10. This CDR3 comprises 15 residues. Germline V gives CDR1 SNHLY, CDR2 FYNNEI. The DNA of the CDR3 is TGTGCCAGCCCTATCCGCGCAGGGGGGAACACTGAAGCTTTCTTT. Translation: CASPIRAGGNTEAFF. Filled out from reference TRBV2 and TRBJ1-1, the complete variable domain reads EPEVTQTPSHQVTQMGQEVILRCVPISNHLYFYWYRQILGQKVEFLVSFYNNEISEKSEIFDDQFSVERPDGSNFTLKIRSTKLEDSAMYFCASPIRAGGNTEAFFGQGTRLTVV.

This clone was observed a few times. The genes are TRBV7-3 and TRBJ1-2, with D possibly being TRBD1 (5 bases). Per the germline V gene, CDR1 is SGHTA and CDR2 is FQGTGA. The V end was cut by 5 bases, the J end by 8 bases, with 15 bases between. The CDR3 has 13 amino acids. The CDR3 reads CASSPSGTDGYTF. CDR3 in DNA: TGTGCCAGCAGCCCCTCAGGGACCGACGGCTACACCTTC.

The V gene is TRBV25-1, the J gene TRBJ1-1, with D tentatively TRBD1 (5 bases). V was shortened by 2 bases and J by 0 bases, with 7 bases between the two germline ends. From germline, CDR1 is MGHDK and CDR2 SYGVNS. The CDR3 has 14 amino acids. CDR3 bases: TGTGCCAGCAGTGAAATGGGGCTGAACACTGAAGCTTTCTTT. Its protein product is CASSEMGLNTEAFF.

The chain uses TRBV5-1 and TRBJ2-2; no definite D call. The germline gives CDR1 SGHRS, CDR2 YFSETQ. Trimming left V 0 bases short and J 6 bases short, with 0 bases between. The CDR3 totals 11 residues. The CDR3 is CASSLAGELFF. The CDR3 nucleotides read TGCGCCAGCAGCTTGGCCGGGGAGCTGTTTTTT.

The chain is built from TRBV7-9 and TRBJ2-2, with TRBD1 matching 8 bases. Germline V lookup: CDR1 SEHNR, CDR2 FQNEAQ (reference sequence). V shed 4 bases and J 1 base; nucleotides not matched to a gene: 2. The length of the CDR3 is 15 residues. In nucleotides, the CDR3 is TGTGCCAGCAGCTCCGGGACAGGGAACACCGGGGAGCTGTTTTTT. Encoded protein: CASSSGTGNTGELFF.

This clone showed up just a few times. The J gene is TRBJ1-1, the V gene TRBV6-5; D perhaps matches TRBD1 (6 bases). The V gene's germline CDR1 is MNHEY and CDR2 SVGAGI. Trimming left V 1 base short and J 3 bases short, with 9 bases between. This CDR3 is built from 14 residues. Written as DNA, the CDR3 is TGTGCCAGCAGTTACTGGAACAGGGACACTGAAGCTTTCTTT. It encodes CASSYWNRDTEAFF.

The rearrangement links TRBV27 to TRBJ1-5; D not resolved. V was shortened by 7 bases and J by 0 bases, with 28 bases between the two germline ends. The CDR3 runs 20 residues. CDR1 is MNHEY and CDR2 is SMNVEV in the germline V gene (reference sequence). The CDR3 DNA follows: TGTGCCAGCACCACATTTGGGTCGCCGGCGCCGCGATATAGCAATCAGCCCCAGCATTTT. This translates into CASTTFGSPAPRYSNQPQHF.